A selection of T cell receptor beta chains follows, all from one sample in a study of T-cell reconstitution after alpha-beta-depleted transplantation in children. TCRdb passed the PCR reads through MiXCR, listing each CDR3 protein once. The repertoire consists of under 850,000 distinct CDR3 sequences, with around 13% occurring once and the leading ten covering 0.75% to 0.85%. Material: PBMCs, obtained before TCRalphabeta/CD19-depleted stem cell transplant. These receptors originate from a girl aged 2-10 years with congenital amegakaryocytic thrombocytopenia, due to receive a stem cell transplant. Each CDR3 is given with its conserved first and last residue. A D gene is named only where the DNA matches it firmly. Size is omitted from some rows. Given values are once, few, many or a class for expanded clones.

clone_size	v_call	j_call	d_call	cdr3_nt	cdr3_aa
NA	TRBV28	TRBJ2-7	TRBD1	TGTGCCAGCCACCCATCAGGGGGAGCCTACGAGCAGTACTTC	CASHPSGGAYEQYF
many	TRBV5-1	TRBJ1-1	NA	TGCGCCAGCAGCTTGAGTGTGGGTGAAGCTTTCTTT	CASSLSVGEAFF
many	TRBV19	TRBJ2-1	TRBD2	TGTGCCAGTAGTGGATTGGCCGGGACTAGCTCAAACACAAATGAGCAGTTCTTC	CASSGLAGTSSNTNEQFF
few	TRBV5-1	TRBJ2-1	NA	TGCGCCAGCAGCCAACAACAGGGACACAATGAGCAGTTCTTC	CASSQQQGHNEQFF
many	TRBV20-1	TRBJ2-7	NA	TGCAGTGTAAGGCCAGGGAGCTCCTACGAGCAGTACTTC	CSVRPGSSYEQYF
many	TRBV20-1	TRBJ2-2	NA	TGCAGTGCTAGAGGATACAACACCGGGGAGCTGTTTTTT	CSARGYNTGELFF
many	TRBV20-1	TRBJ2-1	TRBD2	TGCAGTGCTCCACGACTAGCGGGAGATAATGAGCAGTTCTTC	CSAPRLAGDNEQFF
few	TRBV19	TRBJ1-1	NA	TGTGCCAGTAAAACGGTTAGACAGCACACTGAAGCTTTCTTT	CASKTVRQHTEAFF
NA	TRBV20-1	TRBJ2-7	NA	TGCAGTGCTAGAATCTTAAGGGGCCCCTACGAGCAGTACTTC	CSARILRGPYEQYF
few	TRBV20-1	TRBJ2-1	NA	TGCAGTGCTAGAGATCCCCCTGAGTTCTCCTACAATGAGCAGTTCTTC	CSARDPPEFSYNEQFF
few	TRBV3-1	TRBJ2-7	NA	TGTGCCAGCAGCCCCCTGCCGAGCGGGTACGAGCAGTACTTC	CASSPLPSGYEQYF
many	TRBV20-1	TRBJ2-7	TRBD1	TGCAGTGCTGGTACGACAGGGAGCCATTTGGCCGAGCAGTACTTC	CSAGTTGSHLAEQYF
NA	TRBV7-9	TRBJ1-2	NA	TGTGCCAGCAGCTTATCGGGAAATGGCGACACCTTC	CASSLSGNGDTF
many	TRBV9	TRBJ2-1	TRBD2	TGTGCCAGCAGCGTAGCTCGCCCGGGACTACACCCCTACAATGAGCAGTTCTTC	CASSVARPGLHPYNEQFF
NA	TRBV2	TRBJ2-1	TRBD1	TGTGCCAGCAGGAACCCGGGACAGGGGGCCCACAATGAGCAGTTCTTC	CASRNPGQGAHNEQFF